Below, 10 T cell receptor beta chains from the same sample are listed, as sequenced in a study of human CD8 memory T cell subsets. Generation of TCR beta libraries used UMI-labeled 5' RACE. In TCRdb, the 5' RACE reads were re-called with MiXCR into one record per CDR3 protein. The data show roughly 8,000 distinct CDR3 sequences, with roughly 3.9% seen just once and 35% to 40% held by the top ten. Source material: CD8+ T cells from PBMCs. Source of these receptors: a human donor in good health.

This clonotype appeared many times. The V call is TRBV7-9, the J call TRBJ2-1; no firm D call. The CDR3 has 13 amino acids. V shed 1 base and J shed 6 bases, with 7 bases lying between them. Germline V CDR1 and CDR2: SEHNR, FQNEAQ (reference sequence). CDR3 protein: CASSLEGGNEQFF. DNA for the CDR3: TGTGCCAGCAGCTTAGAAGGCGGCAATGAGCAGTTCTTC.

This clonotype was seen more than once but under ten times. The rearrangement joins TRBV7-9 to TRBJ2-5; D uncertain. V dropped 8 bases and J dropped 3 bases, with 16 bases sitting between them. Germline CDR1 SEHNR, CDR2 FQNEAQ (reference sequence). CDR3 length: 14 residues. The CDR3 bases are TGTGCCAGCTTTCAACACCCGAGCGAAGAGACCCAGTACTTC. It codes for CASFQHPSEETQYF.

In its sample, this clonotype ranks as medium-sized. The CDR3 is CASSLTVADTQYF. The CDR3, as DNA: TGTGCCAGCAGCTTGACGGTAGCAGATACGCAGTATTTT. This rearrangement joins TRBV7-3 to TRBJ2-3; D remains unclear. Germline V lookup: CDR1 SGHTA, CDR2 FQGTGA. V was clipped by 3 bases and J by 4 bases, with 8 bases between them. There are 13 residues in the CDR3.

This clonotype was counted at least ten times. The chain employs TRBV20-1 and TRBJ1-1; TRBD1 might be the D (6 bases). CDR1 DFQATT and CDR2 SNEGSKA come from the germline V gene (reference sequence). The CDR3 is made up of 13 amino acids. Trimming took off 5 bases at V and 1 base at J, with 11 bases between the two ends. In DNA, the CDR3 is TGCAGTGCTGGACAGACGAGGAACACTGAAGCTTTCTTT. Translation gives CSAGQTRNTEAFF.

This clonotype was counted ten times or more. The genes are TRBV20-1 and TRBJ2-1; D unresolved. V lost 0 bases, J lost 3 bases, and 9 bases lay in between. Germline values: CDR1 DFQATT, CDR2 SNEGSKA (reference sequence). This CDR3 region has 14 residues. CDR3 coding DNA: TGCAGTGCTAGAGATTTCGGCGGCTACAATGAGCAGTTCTTC. Translating gives CSARDFGGYNEQFF.

This clonotype has at least ten counts. The rearrangement links TRBV7-7 to TRBJ1-2, with D possibly being TRBD1 (5 bases). The CDR3 contains 12 residues. Germline assignment: CDR1 SSHAT and CDR2 FNYEAQ (reference sequence). The V end lost 6 bases, the J end lost 4 bases, and 9 bases lay between the germline ends. The CDR3 DNA follows: TGTGCCAGCAGTTGGGACGGCTATGGCTACACCTTC. As protein: CASSWDGYGYTF.

This clonotype was seen repeatedly, ten times or more. This chain links TRBV2 with TRBJ2-3; 9 bases map to TRBD2. The V segment lost 5 bases and the J segment 6 bases; nucleotides outside the gene matches: 6. This CDR3 comprises 14 residues. The V gene's germline CDR1 is SNHLY and CDR2 FYNNEI. The CDR3 sequence is CASSSGLASDTQYF. DNA for the CDR3: TGTGCCAGCAGTTCGGGACTAGCATCCGATACGCAGTATTTT.

This clonotype appeared many times. V gene TRBV27 combines with J gene TRBJ2-3; D might be TRBD1 or TRBD2, each matching 5 bases. V was trimmed by 5 bases and J by 2 bases, leaving 29 bases between them. Germline CDR1 reads MNHEY; CDR2 reads SMNVEV (reference sequence). The CDR3 loop spans 20 amino acids. The CDR3 DNA reads as TGTGCCAGCAGTACATTAGATGGGGGAACGGGTTTTCCGGTCACAGATACGCAGTATTTT. This translates into CASSTLDGGTGFPVTDTQYF.

In this sample, this clonotype turned up many times. The genes are TRBV6-1 and TRBJ2-3, with TRBD2 identical over 10 bases. The CDR3 is made up of 16 amino acids. Germline CDR1 reads MNHNS; CDR2 reads SASEGT. J gave up 1 base and V 0 bases, and 1 base lay outside the gene matches. CDR3 sequence reads: CASSEALAGGTDTQYF. As DNA, the CDR3 is TGTGCCAGCAGTGAAGCGCTAGCGGGGGGCACAGATACGCAGTATTTT.

This clonotype was seen at least ten times. The chain links TRBV5-1 to TRBJ2-1; 7 bases are shared with TRBD2. Germline CDR1 is SGHRS and CDR2 is YFSETQ. The CDR3 length is 15 residues. With 2 bases clipped from V and 4 bases from J, the junction kept 6 bases outside the gene matches. CDR3 sequence reads: CASSFSSGDYNEQFF. CDR3 DNA sequence: TGCGCCAGCAGCTTCTCTAGCGGAGATTACAATGAGCAGTTCTTC.